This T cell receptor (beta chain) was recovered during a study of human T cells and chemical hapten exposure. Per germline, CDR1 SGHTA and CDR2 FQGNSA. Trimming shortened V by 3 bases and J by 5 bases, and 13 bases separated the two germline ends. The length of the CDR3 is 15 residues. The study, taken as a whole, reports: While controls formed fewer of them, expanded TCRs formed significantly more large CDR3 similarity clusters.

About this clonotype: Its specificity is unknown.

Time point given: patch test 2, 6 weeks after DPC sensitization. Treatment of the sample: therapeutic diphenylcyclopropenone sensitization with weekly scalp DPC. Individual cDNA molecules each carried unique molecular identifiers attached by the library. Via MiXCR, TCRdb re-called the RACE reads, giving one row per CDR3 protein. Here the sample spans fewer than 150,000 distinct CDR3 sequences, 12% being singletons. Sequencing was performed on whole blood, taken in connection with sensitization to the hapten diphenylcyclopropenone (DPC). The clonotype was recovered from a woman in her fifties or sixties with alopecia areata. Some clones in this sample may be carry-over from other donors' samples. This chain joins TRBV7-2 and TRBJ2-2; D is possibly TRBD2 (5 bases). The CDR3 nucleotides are TGTGCCAGCAGCTTGGGTCACCGCGGGACCGGGGAGCTGTTTTTT. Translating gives CASSLGHRGTGELFF.